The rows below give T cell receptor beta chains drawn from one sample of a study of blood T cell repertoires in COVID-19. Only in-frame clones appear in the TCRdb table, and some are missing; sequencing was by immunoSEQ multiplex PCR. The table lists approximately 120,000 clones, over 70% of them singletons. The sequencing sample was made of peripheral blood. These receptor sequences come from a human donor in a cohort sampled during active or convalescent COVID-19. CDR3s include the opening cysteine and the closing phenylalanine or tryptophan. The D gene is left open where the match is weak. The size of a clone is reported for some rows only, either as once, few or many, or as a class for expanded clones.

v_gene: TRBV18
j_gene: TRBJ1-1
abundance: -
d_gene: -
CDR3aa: CATATRQISPTEAFF
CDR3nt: TGTGCCACCGCGACCCGACAGATTTCGCCCACTGAAGCTTTCTTT

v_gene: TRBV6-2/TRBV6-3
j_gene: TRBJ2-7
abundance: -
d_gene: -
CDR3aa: CASSYQNPSSYEQYF
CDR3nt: TGTGCCAGCAGTTATCAGAATCCCAGCTCCTACGAGCAGTACTTC

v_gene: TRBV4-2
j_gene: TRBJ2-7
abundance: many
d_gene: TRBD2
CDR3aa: CASSQDGLREVLYEQYF
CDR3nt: TGTGCCAGCAGCCAAGATGGGTTGCGGGAGGTCCTCTACGAGCAGTACTTC

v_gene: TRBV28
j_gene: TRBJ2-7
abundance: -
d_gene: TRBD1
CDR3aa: CASSLLTGGKYEQYF
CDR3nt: TGTGCCAGCAGTTTATTGACAGGGGGCAAGTACGAGCAGTACTTC

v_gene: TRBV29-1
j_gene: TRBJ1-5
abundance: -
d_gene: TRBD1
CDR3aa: CSVLGGASQPQHF
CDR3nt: TGCAGCGTTTTAGGGGGCGCGAGTCAGCCCCAGCATTTT

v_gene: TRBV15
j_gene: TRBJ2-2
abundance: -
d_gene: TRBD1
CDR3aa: CATSRGGQGSVGELFF
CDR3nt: TGTGCCACCAGCAGGGGCGGACAGGGCTCTGTCGGGGAGCTGTTTTTT

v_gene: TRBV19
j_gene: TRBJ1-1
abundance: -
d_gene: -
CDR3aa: CASSIAQGGTEAFF
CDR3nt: TGTGCCAGTAGTATAGCACAGGGTGGTACTGAAGCTTTCTTT

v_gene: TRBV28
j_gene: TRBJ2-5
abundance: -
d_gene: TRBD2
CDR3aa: CASSSRGVAGLQETQYF
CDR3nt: TGTGCCAGCAGCTCCCGTGGGGTAGCGGGCCTCCAAGAGACCCAGTACTTC

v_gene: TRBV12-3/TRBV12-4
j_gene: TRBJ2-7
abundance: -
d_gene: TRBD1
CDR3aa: CASSRDRDEQYF
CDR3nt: TGTGCCAGCAGTCGCGACAGGGACGAGCAGTACTTC

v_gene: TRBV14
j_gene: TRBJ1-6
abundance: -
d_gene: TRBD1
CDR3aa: CASSPQGAYNSPLHF
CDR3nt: TGTGCCAGCAGCCCGCAGGGGGCATATAATTCACCCCTCCACTTT

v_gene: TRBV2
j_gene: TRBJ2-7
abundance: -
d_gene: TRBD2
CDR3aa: CASSAPGLAGVWGYEQYF
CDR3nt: TGTGCCAGCAGTGCCCCGGGACTAGCGGGAGTATGGGGCTACGAGCAGTACTTC

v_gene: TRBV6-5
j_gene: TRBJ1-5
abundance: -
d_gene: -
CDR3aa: CASSNRDNQPQHF
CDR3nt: TGTGCCAGCAGTAACAGAGACAATCAGCCCCAGCATTTT

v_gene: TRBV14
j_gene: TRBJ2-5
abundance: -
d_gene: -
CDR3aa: CASSQNTAGAETQYF
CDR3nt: TGTGCCAGCAGCCAAAATACGGCGGGTGCAGAGACCCAGTACTTC

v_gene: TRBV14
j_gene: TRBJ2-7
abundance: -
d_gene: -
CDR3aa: CASSKGQGTSQQYF
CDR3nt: TGTGCCAGCAGCAAAGGGCAGGGGACGAGCCAGCAGTACTTC

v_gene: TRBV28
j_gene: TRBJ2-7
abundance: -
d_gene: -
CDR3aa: CASSRPGRSPGEQYF
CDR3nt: TGTGCCAGCAGTCGCCCGGGTCGGTCCCCTGGGGAGCAGTACTTC

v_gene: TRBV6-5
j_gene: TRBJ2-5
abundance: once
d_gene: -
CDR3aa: CASKRDNNPQETQYF
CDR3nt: TGTGCCAGCAAGAGGGACAACAACCCCCAAGAGACCCAGTACTTC

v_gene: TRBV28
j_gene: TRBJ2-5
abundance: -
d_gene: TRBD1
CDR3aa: CASSLSGGETQYF
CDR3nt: TGTGCCAGCAGTTTATCAGGGGGAGAGACCCAGTACTTC

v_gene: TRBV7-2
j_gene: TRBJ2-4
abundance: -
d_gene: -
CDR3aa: CASSSDWGVQYF
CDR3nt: TGTGCCAGCAGTTCGGACTGGGGGGTTCAGTACTTC

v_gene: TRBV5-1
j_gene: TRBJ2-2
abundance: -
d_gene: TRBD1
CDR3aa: CASSLATGVAGELFF
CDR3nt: TGCGCCAGCAGCTTGGCGACAGGGGTGGCCGGGGAGCTGTTTTTT

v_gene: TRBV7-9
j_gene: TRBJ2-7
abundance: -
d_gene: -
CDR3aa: CASSLEPGTYHEQYF
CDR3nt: TGTGCCAGCAGCTTAGAGCCGGGGACATACCACGAGCAGTACTTC

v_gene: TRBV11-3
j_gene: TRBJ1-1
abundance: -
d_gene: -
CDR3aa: CASSSGGRYRTEAFF
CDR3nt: TGTGCCAGCAGCTCGGGGGGACGGTATCGCACTGAAGCTTTCTTT

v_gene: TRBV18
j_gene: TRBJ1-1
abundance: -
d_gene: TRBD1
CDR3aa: CASSPGQNMNTEAFF
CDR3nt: TGTGCCAGCTCACCGGGACAGAACATGAACACTGAAGCTTTCTTT

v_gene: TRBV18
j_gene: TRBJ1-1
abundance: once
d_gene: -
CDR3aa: CASSPSDTLNTEAFF
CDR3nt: TGTGCCAGCTCACCCTCGGACACATTAAACACTGAAGCTTTCTTT

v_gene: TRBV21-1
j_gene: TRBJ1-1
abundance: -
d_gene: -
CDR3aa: CASSWSEREAFF
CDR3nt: TGTGCCAGCAGCTGGAGCGAACGAGAAGCTTTCTTT

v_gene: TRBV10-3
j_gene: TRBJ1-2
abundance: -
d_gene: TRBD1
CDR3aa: CAISESYRGQLIYGYTF
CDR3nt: TGTGCCATCAGTGAGTCTTACAGGGGGCAGCTTATATATGGCTACACCTTC

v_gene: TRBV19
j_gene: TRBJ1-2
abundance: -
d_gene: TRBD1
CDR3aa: CASSPGRGLNYGYTF
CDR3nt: TGTGCCAGTAGTCCCGGCAGGGGGCTTAACTATGGCTACACCTTC

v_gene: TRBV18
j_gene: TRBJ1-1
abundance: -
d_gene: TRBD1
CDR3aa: CASSPRGTGDWNTEAFF
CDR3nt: TGTGCCAGCTCACCCCGCGGGACAGGGGATTGGAACACTGAAGCTTTCTTT

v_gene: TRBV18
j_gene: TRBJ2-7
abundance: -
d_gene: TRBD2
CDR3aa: CASSPGRLAGGSSYEQYF
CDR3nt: TGTGCCAGCTCACCGGGGCGACTAGCGGGGGGTTCCTCCTACGAGCAGTACTTC

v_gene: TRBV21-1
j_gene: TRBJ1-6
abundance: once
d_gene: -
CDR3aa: CASTRSSPLGRYLYNSPLHF
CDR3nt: TGTGCCAGCACAAGATCATCACCCCTGGGGAGGTATCTCTATAATTCACCCCTCCACTTT

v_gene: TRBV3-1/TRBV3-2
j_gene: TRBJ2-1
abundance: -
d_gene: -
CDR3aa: CASSRVTRAAYNEQFF
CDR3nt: TGTGCCAGCAGCCGGGTAACTAGGGCCGCCTACAATGAGCAGTTCTTC

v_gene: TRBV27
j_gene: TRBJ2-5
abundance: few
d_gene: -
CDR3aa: CASSRSGVGETQYF
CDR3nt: TGTGCCAGCAGCAGGAGCGGAGTCGGGGAGACCCAGTACTTC

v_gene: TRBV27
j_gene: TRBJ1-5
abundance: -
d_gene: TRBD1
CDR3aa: CASSGQGNQPQHF
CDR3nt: TGTGCCAGCTCTGGACAGGGCAATCAGCCCCAGCATTTT

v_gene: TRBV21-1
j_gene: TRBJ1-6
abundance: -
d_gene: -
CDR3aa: CASSKEEGRPYNSPLHF
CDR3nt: TGTGCCAGCAGCAAAGAAGAGGGTAGGCCCTATAATTCACCCCTCCACTTT

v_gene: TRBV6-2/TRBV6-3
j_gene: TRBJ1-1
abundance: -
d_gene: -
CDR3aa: CASSYRRLGPIEAFF
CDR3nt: TGTGCCAGCAGTTACAGGAGGTTAGGGCCGATTGAAGCTTTCTTT

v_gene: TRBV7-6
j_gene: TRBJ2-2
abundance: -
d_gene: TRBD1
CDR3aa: CASSLGTGGSGELFF
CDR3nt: TGTGCCAGCAGCTTAGGAACAGGGGGTAGCGGGGAGCTGTTTTTT

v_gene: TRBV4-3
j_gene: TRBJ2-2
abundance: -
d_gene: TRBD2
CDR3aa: CASSQSSPTSGRVYTGELFF
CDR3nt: TGCGCCAGCAGCCAATCGAGCCCGACTAGCGGGAGAGTGTACACCGGGGAGCTGTTTTTT

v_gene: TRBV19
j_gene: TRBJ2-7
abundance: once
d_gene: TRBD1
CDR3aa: CASSIGTGGQRVQYF
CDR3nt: TGTGCCAGTAGTATCGGGACAGGGGGCCAAAGAGTGCAGTACTTC

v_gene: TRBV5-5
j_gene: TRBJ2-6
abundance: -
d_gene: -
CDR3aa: CASSSSQTGTSSGANVLTF
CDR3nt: TGTGCCAGCAGCAGCAGCCAGACAGGTACCAGCTCTGGGGCCAACGTCCTGACTTTC

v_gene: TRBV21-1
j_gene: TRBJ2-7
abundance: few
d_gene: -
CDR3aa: CASSKNPVAGRF
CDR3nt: TGTGCCAGCAGCAAAAATCCGGTCGCAGGCCGATTC

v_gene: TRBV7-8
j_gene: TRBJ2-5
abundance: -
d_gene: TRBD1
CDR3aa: CASSSDRVEETQYF
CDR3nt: TGTGCCAGCAGCTCCGACAGGGTAGAGGAGACCCAGTACTTC

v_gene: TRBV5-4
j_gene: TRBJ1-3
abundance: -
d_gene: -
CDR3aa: CASSPSAGANTIYF
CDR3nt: TGTGCCAGCAGCCCCTCGGCAGGGGCAAACACCATATATTTT

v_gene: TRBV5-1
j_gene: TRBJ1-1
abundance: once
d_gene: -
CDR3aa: CASSVSLNTEAFF
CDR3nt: TGCGCCAGCAGCGTTTCCTTGAACACTGAAGCTTTCTTT

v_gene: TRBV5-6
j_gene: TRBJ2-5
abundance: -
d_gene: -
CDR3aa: CASSWRGRDETQYF
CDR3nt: TGTGCCAGCAGCTGGAGGGGTCGTGACGAGACCCAGTACTTC

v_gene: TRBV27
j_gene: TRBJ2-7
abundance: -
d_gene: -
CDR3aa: CASSPAGRAYEQYF
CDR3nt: TGTGCCAGCAGTCCGGCGGGACGGGCCTACGAGCAGTACTTC

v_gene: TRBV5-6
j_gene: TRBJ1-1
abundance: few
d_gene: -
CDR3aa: CASSVTPNTEAFF
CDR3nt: TGTGCCAGCAGCGTAACACCCAACACTGAAGCTTTCTTT

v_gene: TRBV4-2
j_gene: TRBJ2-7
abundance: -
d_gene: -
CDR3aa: CASSIRDSYEQYF
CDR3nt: TGTGCCAGCAGCATCAGGGATTCCTACGAGCAGTACTTC

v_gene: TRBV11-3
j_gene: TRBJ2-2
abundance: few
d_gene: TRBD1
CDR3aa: CASSQDRGAGELFF
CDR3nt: TGTGCCAGCAGCCAGGACAGGGGGGCCGGGGAGCTGTTTTTT

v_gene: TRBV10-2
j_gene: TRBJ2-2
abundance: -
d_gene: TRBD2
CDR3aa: CASRPGLAGTGELFF
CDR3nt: TGCGCCAGCAGACCGGGACTAGCGGGCACCGGGGAGCTGTTTTTT